The clone carrying this T cell receptor beta chain was found a few times. Its antigen is unknown. This entry belongs to a study of spatial heterogeneity in lung cancer. For the study at large: In tumor regions TCR transcript counts correlated strongly with a matched bulk RNA-seq T cell module score. Findings of the study overall: Counts of expanded intratumoral alpha and beta TCRs tracked tumor mutation counts.

Time point reported: sample taken at primary tumor resection. The input material, whole RNA from tumor, nontumor lung or frozen PBMC, was sequenced unsorted. All TCR cDNA molecules were individually tagged with a unique molecular identifier. TCRdb analysed the 5' RACE reads with MiXCR anew, one entry per CDR3 protein. This table has 24,000 or so distinct CDR3 sequences, 8.8% appearing once. CDR1 and CDR2 from the germline V gene are SGHDN and FVKESK. CDR3 length: 15 amino acids. Trimming took 4 bases from V and 13 from J; bases not matched to a gene: 12. Sequences were derived from lung tumor tissue, sampled at surgery. The chain carries TRBV14 and TRBJ1-6; 8 bases align to TRBD1. This receptor was identified in a male donor with early-stage non-small cell lung cancer. This CDR3 is CASSLQGASRSPLHF. The CDR3 nucleotides are TGTGCCAGCAGCCTTCAGGGGGCCTCGAGGTCGCCCCTCCACTTT. The full variable domain, rest sourced from reference TRBV14 and TRBJ1-6, is EAGVTQFPSHSVIEKGQTVTLRCDPISGHDNLYWYRRVMGKEIKFLLHFVKESKQDESGMPNNRFLAERTGGTYSTLKVQPAELEDSGVYFCASSLQGASRSPLHFGNGTRLTVT.